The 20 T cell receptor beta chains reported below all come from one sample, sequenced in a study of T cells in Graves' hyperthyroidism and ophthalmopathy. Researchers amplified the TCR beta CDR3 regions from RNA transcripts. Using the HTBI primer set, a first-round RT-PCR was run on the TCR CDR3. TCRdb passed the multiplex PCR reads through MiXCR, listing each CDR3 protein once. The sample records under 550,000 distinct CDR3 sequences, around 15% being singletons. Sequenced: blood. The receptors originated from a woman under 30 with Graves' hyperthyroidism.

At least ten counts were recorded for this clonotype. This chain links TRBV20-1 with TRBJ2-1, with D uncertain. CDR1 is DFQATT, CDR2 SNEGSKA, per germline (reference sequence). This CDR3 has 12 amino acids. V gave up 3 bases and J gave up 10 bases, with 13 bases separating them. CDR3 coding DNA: TGCAGTGCTAGGTTTAAGGGTCGCGAGCAGTTCTTC. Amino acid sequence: CSARFKGREQFF.

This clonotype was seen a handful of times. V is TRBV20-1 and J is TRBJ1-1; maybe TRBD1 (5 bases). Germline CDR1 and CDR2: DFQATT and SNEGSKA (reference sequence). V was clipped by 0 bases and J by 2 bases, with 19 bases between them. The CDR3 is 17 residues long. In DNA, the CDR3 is TGCAGTGCTAGAGATCGACGTCAGGGTGTTCTAAACACTGAAGCTTTCTTT. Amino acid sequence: CSARDRRQGVLNTEAFF.

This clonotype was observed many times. The CDR3 here is CASSLGDRGETQYF. In nucleotides, the CDR3 is TGTGCCAGCAGTTTAGGGGACAGGGGAGAGACCCAGTACTTC. The chain recombines TRBV12-3 or TRBV12-4 with TRBJ2-5; 10 bases match TRBD1. CDR3 size: 14 residues. J lost 4 bases, V lost 1 base, and 0 bases had no gene match.

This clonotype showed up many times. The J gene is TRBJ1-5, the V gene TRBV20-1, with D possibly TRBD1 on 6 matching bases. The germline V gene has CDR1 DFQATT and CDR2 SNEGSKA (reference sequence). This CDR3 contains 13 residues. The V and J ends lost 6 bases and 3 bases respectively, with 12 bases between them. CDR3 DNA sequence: TGCAGTGCCCGAACAGGGTCCAATCAGCCCCAGCATTTT. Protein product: CSARTGSNQPQHF.

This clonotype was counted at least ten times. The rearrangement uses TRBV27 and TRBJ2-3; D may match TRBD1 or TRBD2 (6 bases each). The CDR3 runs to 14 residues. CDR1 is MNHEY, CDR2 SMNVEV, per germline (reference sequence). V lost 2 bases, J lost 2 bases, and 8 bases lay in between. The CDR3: CASSLTGATDTQYF. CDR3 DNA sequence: TGTGCCAGCAGTTTAACGGGGGCCACAGATACGCAGTATTTT.

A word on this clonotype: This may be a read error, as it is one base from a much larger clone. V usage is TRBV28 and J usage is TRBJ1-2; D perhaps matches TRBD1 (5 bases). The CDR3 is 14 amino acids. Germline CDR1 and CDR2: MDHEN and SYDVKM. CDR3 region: CTSSPPTGRYGYTF. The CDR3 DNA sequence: TGTACCAGCAGCCCCCCCACAGGCCGCTATGGCTACACCTTC.

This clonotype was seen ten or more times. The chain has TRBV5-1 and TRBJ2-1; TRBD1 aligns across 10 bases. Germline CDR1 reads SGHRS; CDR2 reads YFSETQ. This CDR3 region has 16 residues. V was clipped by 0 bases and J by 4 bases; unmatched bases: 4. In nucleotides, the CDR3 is TGCGCCAGCAGCTTGGAGACAGGGGGCGATTACAATGAGCAGTTCTTC. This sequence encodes CASSLETGGDYNEQFF.

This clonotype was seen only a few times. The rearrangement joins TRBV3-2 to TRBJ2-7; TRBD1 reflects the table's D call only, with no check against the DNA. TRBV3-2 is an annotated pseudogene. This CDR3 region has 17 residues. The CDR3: CASSQERGTGESYEQYF. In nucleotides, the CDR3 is TGTGCCAGCAGCCAAGAAAGGGGGACAGGGGAATCCTACGAGCAGTACTTC.

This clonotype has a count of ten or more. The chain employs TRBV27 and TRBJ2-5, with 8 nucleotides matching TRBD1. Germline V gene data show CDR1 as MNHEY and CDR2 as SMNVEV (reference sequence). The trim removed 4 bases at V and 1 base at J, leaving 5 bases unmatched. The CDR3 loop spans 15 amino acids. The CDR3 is CASSSLTGGQETQYF. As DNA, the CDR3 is TGTGCCAGCAGTTCACTTACAGGGGGCCAAGAGACCCAGTACTTC.

The CDR3 is CASSLGDRGGQPQHF. The CDR3 DNA reads TGCGCCAGCAGCTTGGGGGACAGGGGAGGCCAGCCCCAGCATTTT. V is TRBV5-1 and J is TRBJ1-5, with 10 bases lining up with TRBD1. After removal of 0 bases from V and 7 bases from J, the junction contained 4 bases not matched to a gene. The CDR3 runs 15 residues. Germline values: CDR1 SGHRS, CDR2 YFSETQ. Drawing the rest from reference TRBV5-1 and TRBJ1-5, the complete variable domain is KAGVTQTPRYLIKTRGQQVTLSCSPISGHRSVSWYQQTPGQGLQFLFEYFSETQRNKGNFPGRFSGRQFSNSRSEMNVSTLELGDSALYLCASSLGDRGGQPQHFGDGTRLSIL.

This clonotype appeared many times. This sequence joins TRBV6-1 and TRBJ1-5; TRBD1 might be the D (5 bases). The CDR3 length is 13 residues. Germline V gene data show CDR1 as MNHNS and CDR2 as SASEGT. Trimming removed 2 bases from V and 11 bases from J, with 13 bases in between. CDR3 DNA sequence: TGTGCCAGCAGTGAACGGCAGGGAAAAGCCCAGCATTTT. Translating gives CASSERQGKAQHF.

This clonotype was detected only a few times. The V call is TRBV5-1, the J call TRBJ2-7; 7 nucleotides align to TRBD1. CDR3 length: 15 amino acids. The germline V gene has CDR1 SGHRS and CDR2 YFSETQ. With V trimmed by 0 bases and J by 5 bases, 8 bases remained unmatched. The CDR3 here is CASSLDLGQGDEQYF. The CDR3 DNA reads TGCGCCAGCAGCTTGGATTTAGGGCAGGGGGACGAGCAGTACTTC. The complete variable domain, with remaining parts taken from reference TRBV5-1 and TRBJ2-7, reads KAGVTQTPRYLIKTRGQQVTLSCSPISGHRSVSWYQQTPGQGLQFLFEYFSETQRNKGNFPGRFSGRQFSNSRSEMNVSTLELGDSALYLCASSLDLGQGDEQYFGPGTRLTVT.

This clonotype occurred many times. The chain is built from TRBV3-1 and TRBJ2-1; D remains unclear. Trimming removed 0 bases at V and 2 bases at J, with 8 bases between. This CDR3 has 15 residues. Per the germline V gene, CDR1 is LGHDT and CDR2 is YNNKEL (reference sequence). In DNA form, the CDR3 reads TGTGCCAGCAGCCAAGAGCTGGATACCTACAATGAGCAGTTCTTC. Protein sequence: CASSQELDTYNEQFF.

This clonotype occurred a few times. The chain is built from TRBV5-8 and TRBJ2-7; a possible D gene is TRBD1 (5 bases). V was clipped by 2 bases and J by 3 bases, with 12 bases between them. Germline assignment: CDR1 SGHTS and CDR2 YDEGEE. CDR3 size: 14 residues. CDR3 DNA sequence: TGTGCCAGCAGCTTCCAACTACAGGACTACGAGCAGTACTTC. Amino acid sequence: CASSFQLQDYEQYF.

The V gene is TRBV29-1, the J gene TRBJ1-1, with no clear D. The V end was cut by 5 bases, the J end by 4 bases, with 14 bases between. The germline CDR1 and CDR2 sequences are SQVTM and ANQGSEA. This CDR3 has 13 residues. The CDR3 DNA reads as TGCAGCGTTATTCCGAGGTTGGGCACTGAAGCTTTCTTT. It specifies CSVIPRLGTEAFF.

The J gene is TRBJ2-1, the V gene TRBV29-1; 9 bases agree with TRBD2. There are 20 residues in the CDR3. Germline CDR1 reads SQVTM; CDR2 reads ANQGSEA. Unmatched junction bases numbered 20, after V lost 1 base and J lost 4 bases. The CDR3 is CSVEVDPLVREGLFYNEQFF. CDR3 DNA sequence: TGCAGCGTTGAAGTCGATCCCCTGGTGCGGGAGGGCCTATTTTACAATGAGCAGTTCTTC.

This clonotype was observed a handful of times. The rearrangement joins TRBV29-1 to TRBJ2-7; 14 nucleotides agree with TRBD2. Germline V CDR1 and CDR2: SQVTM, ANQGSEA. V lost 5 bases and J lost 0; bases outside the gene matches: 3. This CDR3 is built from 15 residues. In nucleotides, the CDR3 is TGCAGCGTTTCCGGGACTAGCGGGAGCTCCTACGAGCAGTACTTC. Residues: CSVSGTSGSSYEQYF.

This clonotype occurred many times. The CDR3 nucleotides read TGTGCCAGCAGTGGACTAGGGGGAAATGAGCAGTTCTTC. Amino acid sequence: CASSGLGGNEQFF. The chain uses TRBV2 and TRBJ2-1; D tentatively reads TRBD1 or TRBD2 (6 bases each). The CDR3 length is 13 residues. Trimming cost V 4 bases and J 7 bases, with 11 bases left between them. The germline CDR1 and CDR2 sequences are SNHLY and FYNNEI.

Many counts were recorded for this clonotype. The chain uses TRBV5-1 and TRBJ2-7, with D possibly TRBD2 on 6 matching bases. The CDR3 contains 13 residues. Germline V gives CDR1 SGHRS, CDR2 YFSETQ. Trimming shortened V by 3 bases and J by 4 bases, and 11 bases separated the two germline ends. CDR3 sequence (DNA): TGCGCCAGCAGCTGGGACGGGGGTTACGAGCAGTACTTC. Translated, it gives CASSWDGGYEQYF. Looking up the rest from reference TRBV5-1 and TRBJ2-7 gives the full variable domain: KAGVTQTPRYLIKTRGQQVTLSCSPISGHRSVSWYQQTPGQGLQFLFEYFSETQRNKGNFPGRFSGRQFSNSRSEMNVSTLELGDSALYLCASSWDGGYEQYFGPGTRLTVT.

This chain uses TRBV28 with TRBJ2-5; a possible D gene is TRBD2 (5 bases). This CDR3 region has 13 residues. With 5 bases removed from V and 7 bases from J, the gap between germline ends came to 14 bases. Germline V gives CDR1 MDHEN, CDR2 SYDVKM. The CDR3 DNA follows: TGTGCCAGCAGTCTCCGGACTCCCAGGACCCAGTACTTC. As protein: CASSLRTPRTQYF.